These 26 T cell receptor beta chains originate from one sample sequenced in a study of response to subunit inactivated influenza vaccine listed by TCRdb under 2018. The library was obtained by RT-PCR. These reads were obtained on an Illumina HiSeq 2500. The public reads were run again by TCRdb, first through fastp at Q25 and then through MiXCR, and only productive beta chains were kept. Entries are consolidated by CDR3 protein sequence, retaining the most common genes and DNA. The table for this sample lists around 760,000 distinct CDR3 sequences; about 15% of them were counted only once. Of the sample, 6% to 7% is held by the ten largest clones. The specimen comprised PBMCs from blood, sampled around 14 days before vaccination. Receptors originate from a man aged 50 or older who received an inactivated influenza vaccine. Donor details come from another sample of the same person, matched by shared clones.

This clonotype occurred many times. The chain carries TRBV29-1 and TRBJ2-1; no definite D call. Germline loops: CDR1 SQVTM, CDR2 ANQGSEA. This CDR3 has 12 residues. Trimming cost V 6 bases and J 1 base, with 7 bases left between them. The CDR3 bases are TGCAGCGTAGAGCTATCCTACAATGAGCAGTTCTTC. Its translation: CSVELSYNEQFF.

This clonotype was recorded a few times. This rearrangement joins TRBV20-1 to TRBJ2-5, with 16 positions matching TRBD2. Unmatched junction bases numbered 6, after V lost 4 bases and J lost 4 bases. Germline CDR1 DFQATT, CDR2 SNEGSKA (reference sequence). The CDR3 runs to 16 residues. The CDR3 reads CSATGTSGREGETQYF. CDR3 nucleotides: TGCAGTGCTACTGGGACTAGCGGGAGGGAGGGAGAGACCCAGTACTTC.

This clonotype occurred a few times. The rearrangement uses TRBV10-3 and TRBJ2-1; 7 nucleotides agree with TRBD2. The germline CDR1 and CDR2 sequences are ENHRY and SYGVKD. The length of the CDR3 is 15 residues. J gave up 6 bases and V 0 bases, and 5 bases lay outside the gene matches. The CDR3 nucleotides read TGTGCCATCAGTGAGTCAGGAGGGAGGGCCAATGAGCAGTTCTTC. It translates to CAISESGGRANEQFF.

This clonotype occurred many times. The rearrangement uses TRBV29-1 and TRBJ2-2; D gene uncertain. Trimming took off 5 bases at V and 3 bases at J, with 7 bases between the two ends. The CDR3 sequence is 12 residues long. Germline CDR1 reads SQVTM; CDR2 reads ANQGSEA. Here the CDR3 reads CSVPTHTGELFF. As DNA, the CDR3 is TGCAGCGTTCCTACCCACACCGGGGAGCTGTTTTTT.

A few counts support this clonotype. The rearrangement links TRBV5-1 to TRBJ2-5; 13 bases are shared with TRBD2. The CDR3 length is 18 residues. V shed 4 bases and J 0 bases; nucleotides not matched to a gene: 9. Per the germline V gene, CDR1 is SGHRS and CDR2 is YFSETQ. The CDR3 nucleotides are TGCGCCAGCAGCAACGGACTAGCGGGGGCAATGTACCAAGAGACCCAGTACTTC. Protein product: CASSNGLAGAMYQETQYF. Full variable domain (outside the CDR3, taken from reference TRBV5-1 and TRBJ2-5): KAGVTQTPRYLIKTRGQQVTLSCSPISGHRSVSWYQQTPGQGLQFLFEYFSETQRNKGNFPGRFSGRQFSNSRSEMNVSTLELGDSALYLCASSNGLAGAMYQETQYFGPGTRLLVL.

The chain uses TRBV10-3 and TRBJ2-2; no clear D. In germline, CDR1 is ENHRY, CDR2 SYGVKD. The CDR3 runs 18 residues. The germline V and J ends were trimmed by 4 bases and 3 bases, with 21 bases remaining between them. This chain's CDR3 is CAISGIGSSPRDTGELFF. CDR3 in DNA: TGTGCCATCAGTGGGATAGGCTCCTCTCCCCGGGACACCGGGGAGCTGTTTTTT.

The sample holds a few counts of this clonotype. The chain links TRBV9 to TRBJ2-3, with D possibly being TRBD2 (6 bases). Trimming stripped 1 base from V and 9 bases from J, with 12 bases between. The CDR3 totals 13 residues. CDR1 and CDR2 from the germline V gene are SGDLS and YYNGEE. In nucleotides, the CDR3 is TGTGCCAGCAGCGTAAGGGTCCGGGAGACGCAGTATTTT. Its protein product is CASSVRVRETQYF.

This clonotype was observed a few times. This rearrangement joins TRBV29-1 to TRBJ2-7; D may be TRBD1 or TRBD2 (5 bases each). The CDR3 is 12 amino acids. The germline V gene encodes CDR1 SQVTM and CDR2 ANQGSEA. Trimming removed 7 bases at V and 2 bases at J, with 12 bases between. The CDR3 DNA reads as TGCAGCGGGGGGAGTGGTACCTACGAGCAGTACTTC. It codes for CSGGSGTYEQYF.

The chain is built from TRBV12-3 or TRBV12-4 and TRBJ2-3, with 7 bases lining up with TRBD2. J gave up 5 bases and V 3 bases, and 8 bases lay outside the gene matches. The CDR3 is 15 amino acids. The CDR3 coding sequence is TGTGCCAGCAGTTTTAGCGGGTCTTCTGGAGATACGCAGTATTTT. This encodes CASSFSGSSGDTQYF.

The V and J genes are TRBV24-1 and TRBJ1-2; 7 nucleotides match TRBD1. The CDR3 runs to 14 residues. J was trimmed by 2 bases and V by 4 bases; bases with no gene match: 3. Germline V gene lookup returns CDR1 KGHDR and CDR2 SFDVKD. Here the CDR3 DNA reads TGTGCCACCAGTGACGGGGGACAGAACTATGGCTACACCTTC. It is translated as CATSDGGQNYGYTF.

This clonotype was recorded at least ten times. This chain connects TRBV11-2 to TRBJ2-3; 14 bases line up with TRBD2. V gave up 5 bases and J gave up 4 bases; unmatched junction bases: 11. The CDR3 loop spans 18 amino acids. CDR1 is SGHAT, CDR2 FQNNGV, per germline. For the CDR3, the DNA is TGTGCCAGCAGCCCACTGATGACTAGCGGGAGGGCCCCAGATACGCAGTATTTT. Protein product: CASSPLMTSGRAPDTQYF.

This rearrangement joins TRBV12-3 or TRBV12-4 to TRBJ2-2; D might be TRBD1 (5 bases). V was trimmed by 10 bases and J by 5 bases, leaving 11 bases between them. The CDR3 is 12 amino acids. CDR3 nucleotides: TGTGCCACCTCAGGGTGGACCGGGGAGCTGTTTTTT. This codes for CATSGWTGELFF.

In its sample, this clonotype was seen many times. DNA of the CDR3: TGTGCCATCAGTGAGTCGGCCAGGGGGCAAGCTTTCTTT. As protein: CAISESARGQAFF. The J gene is TRBJ1-1, the V gene TRBV10-3; TRBD1 aligns across 8 bases. V shed 0 bases and J 9 bases; nucleotides not matched to a gene: 3. Germline assignment: CDR1 ENHRY and CDR2 SYGVKD. The CDR3 has 13 amino acids.

This clonotype was counted many times. This sequence joins TRBV5-4 and TRBJ2-3, with 11 positions matching TRBD2. The germline V gene has CDR1 SGHNT and CDR2 YYREEE (reference sequence). This CDR3 spans 17 amino acids. Trimming cost V 4 bases and J 2 bases; bases outside gene matches: 9. In DNA, the CDR3 is TGTGCCAGCAGCCGAGGGACTAGCGGTCTTTCCACAGATACGCAGTATTTT. Translated: CASSRGTSGLSTDTQYF. Full variable domain (rest looked up from reference TRBV5-4 and TRBJ2-3): ETGVTQSPTHLIKTRGQQVTLRCSSQSGHNTVSWYQQALGQGPQFIFQYYREEENGRGNFPPRFSGLQFPNYSSELNVNALELDDSALYLCASSRGTSGLSTDTQYFGPGTRLTVL.

This clonotype was seen a few times. The chain recombines TRBV4-1 with TRBJ2-3; TRBD1 aligns across 7 bases. J was trimmed by 2 bases and V by 0 bases; bases with no gene match: 2. CDR3 length equals 15 residues. CDR1 is MGHRA and CDR2 is YSYEKL in the germline V gene. CDR3 sequence: CASSQDGQVTDTQYF. In DNA form, the CDR3 reads TGCGCCAGCAGCCAAGACGGACAGGTCACAGATACGCAGTATTTT.

In this sample, this clonotype turned up a few times. This rearrangement joins TRBV20-1 to TRBJ2-1; either TRBD1 or TRBD2 may supply D (5 bases each). V lost 3 bases, J lost 6 bases, and 15 bases lay in between. Germline CDR1 and CDR2: DFQATT and SNEGSKA (reference sequence). The CDR3 runs 14 residues. CDR3 region: CSASRPIGGNEQFF. Here the CDR3 DNA reads TGCAGTGCTAGCCGCCCCATTGGGGGCAATGAGCAGTTCTTC.

The genes are TRBV5-1 and TRBJ2-3, with 9 nucleotides matching TRBD2. V trimming: 3 bases; J trimming: 4 bases; junction bases outside the gene matches: 9. The CDR3 contains 16 residues. The germline V gene has CDR1 SGHRS and CDR2 YFSETQ. The CDR3 region is CASSWGGGGSADTQYF. The CDR3 DNA reads TGCGCCAGCAGCTGGGGCGGGGGGGGCTCCGCAGATACGCAGTATTTT.

This chain links TRBV5-1 with TRBJ2-3; D is unclear. The length of the CDR3 is 15 residues. V was clipped by 0 bases and J by 3 bases, with 11 bases between them. From germline, CDR1 is SGHRS and CDR2 YFSETQ. The chain's CDR3 is CASSLVEILTDTQYF. CDR3 DNA sequence: TGCGCCAGCAGCTTGGTGGAGATACTAACAGATACGCAGTATTTT.

This clonotype has only a few counts. The CDR3 is CASSYLGRDEQFF. CDR3 DNA: TGTGCCAGCAGTTACCTCGGCCGCGATGAGCAGTTCTTC. The chain combines TRBV6-5 with TRBJ2-1; D is ambiguous. V lost 2 bases and J lost 8, with 10 bases in between. Germline CDR1 is MNHEY and CDR2 is SVGAGI. CDR3 length equals 13 residues.

The chain combines TRBV20-1 with TRBJ2-5; 8 bases align to TRBD1. V shed 6 bases and J 4 bases; nucleotides not matched to a gene: 4. Germline CDR1 and CDR2: DFQATT and SNEGSKA (reference sequence). The CDR3 covers 12 residues. For the CDR3, the DNA is TGCAGTGCCCTTGACAGGGGAGAGACCCAGTACTTC. It encodes CSALDRGETQYF.

This chain uses TRBV9 with TRBJ1-1; 7 nucleotides line up with TRBD1. The germline CDR1 and CDR2 sequences are SGDLS and YYNGEE. The CDR3 contains 17 residues. Trimming at V came to 0 bases and at J to 1 base, leaving 9 bases not matched to a gene. CDR3 loop: CASSVEGGPIPNTEAFF. For the CDR3, the DNA is TGTGCCAGCAGCGTAGAAGGGGGCCCTATACCGAACACTGAAGCTTTCTTT.

This chain connects TRBV9 to TRBJ2-7, with 8 bases aligning to TRBD2. Trimming removed 3 bases from V and 3 bases from J; junction bases left unmatched: 5. CDR1 is SGDLS, CDR2 YYNGEE, per germline. This CDR3 is built from 14 residues. CDR3 in amino acids: CASSDSGTGYEQYF. CDR3 in DNA: TGTGCCAGCAGCGATAGCGGGACGGGCTACGAGCAGTACTTC. Combining the CDR3 with reference TRBV9 and TRBJ2-7 gives the whole variable domain DSGVTQTPKHLITATGQRVTLRCSPRSGDLSVYWYQQSLDQGLQFLIQYYNGEERAKGNILERFSAQQFPDLHSELNLSSLELGDSALYFCASSDSGTGYEQYFGPGTRLTVT.

The chain combines TRBV12-3 or TRBV12-4 with TRBJ2-7, with D maybe TRBD1 (5 bases). CDR3 length: 13 amino acids. The ends were cut back, 3 bases at V and 7 bases at J, with 13 bases in the middle. The CDR3 sequence is CASSFPGLGEQYF. The DNA of the CDR3 is TGTGCCAGCAGTTTCCCAGGGCTGGGGGAGCAGTACTTC.

V gene TRBV5-6 combines with J gene TRBJ2-3, with TRBD2 matching over 7 bases. This CDR3 is built from 16 residues. CDR1 is SGHDT, CDR2 YYEEEE, per germline. The V gene end was trimmed by 0 bases and the J gene end by 6 bases; junction bases not matched to a gene: 10. The DNA for the CDR3 is TGTGCCAGCAGCTTGGGAGCGGGGAGTATGGAGGATACGCAGTATTTT. This sequence encodes CASSLGAGSMEDTQYF.

The rearrangement uses TRBV20-1 and TRBJ2-3; perhaps TRBD1 as D (6 bases). This CDR3 region has 14 residues. Per germline, CDR1 DFQATT and CDR2 SNEGSKA (reference sequence). The germline V and J ends were trimmed by 7 bases and 0 bases, with 14 bases remaining between them. The CDR3 loop reads CSVPRGSSTDTQYF. CDR3 DNA sequence: TGCAGTGTCCCCAGGGGATCTAGCACAGATACGCAGTATTTT.

In this sample, this clonotype turned up many times. The V gene is TRBV18, the J gene TRBJ1-1; D perhaps matches TRBD1 (5 bases). Trimming shortened V by 6 bases and J by 5 bases, and 13 bases separated the two germline ends. This CDR3 comprises 13 residues. The germline V gene has CDR1 KGHSH and CDR2 LQKENI. CDR3 in DNA: TGTGCCAGCTCGCGCAGTGGGGGTACTGAAGCTTTCTTT. It is translated as CASSRSGGTEAFF.